The clone carrying this T cell receptor (beta chain) was detected only a few times. The junction had 7 bases not matched to a gene; V was cut back by 4 bases and J by 1 base. The CDR3 runs 15 residues. Germline loops: CDR1 LNHDA, CDR2 SQIVND (reference sequence). These data come from a study of cytomegalovirus exposure and HLA in healthy donors. Primers for the PCR totalled 60 Vbeta and 13 Jbeta. Data came from immunoSEQ multiplex PCR; TCRdb stores just in-frame clones and leaves some out. Among about 150,000 clones listed, roughly 83% were seen once. This sequence originates from a boy aged 2 to 10 in good health and CMV-seronegative. The chain joins TRBV19 to TRBJ2-7, with 7 nucleotides matching TRBD1. Sequencing was performed on PBMCs. CDR3 nucleotides: TGTGCCAGTAGTAGACAGGGAGAAGTTTCCTACGAGCAGTACTTC. Protein product: CASSRQGEVSYEQYF.